This T cell receptor (beta chain) derives from a study of beta chain features in type 1 diabetes (dated by TCRdb to the late 2010s). At the level of the whole study: Mean age, gender distribution, total cell number and subset yield did not differ between patients and healthy donors. Across all samples, around 100 million sorted cells were examined, and cell number per subset correlated strongly with RNA yield. The study compared the TCRB repertoires of sorted circulating CD4+ T cell subsets in recently diagnosed type 1 diabetes patients with those in matched healthy donors. Regulatory and stem cell-like memory subsets were isolated from only 8 patients and roughly eight healthy donors, whereas naive and central memory subsets came from all 30 or so donors.

All of the isolated RNA was reverse transcribed with the High Capacity cDNA Reverse Transcription Kit, so expressed TCRB transcripts were sequenced. Deep immunoSEQ sequencing was applied to naive, central memory and regulatory T cell samples, giving an average of around 4 million total reads per sample. After sorted cells were lysed in RLT buffer, RNA was extracted with DNase-treated RNeasy Micro or Mini kits, with the choice depending on cell number. To prevent cross-contamination, each cell subset was processed individually, whereas patient and healthy donor samples were processed jointly. TCRB sequences were amplified from cDNA with the immunoSEQ multiplex PCR, producing 87-bp fragments spanning the CDR3 region. Sequencing of the amplicons was done on the Illumina HiSeq platform. In the paper's pipeline: PCR bias was corrected computationally using synthetic template baselines, and reads within Hamming distance 2 were collapsed, with unmergeable singletons discarded. Reads were aligned to IMGT to assign V, D and J genes, CDR3 length, and insertions or deletions at six rearrangement sites. Within each subset, clonotype counts were normalized to sorted cell number, and only after that were true diversity and Gini coefficients computed with the tcR R package. Repertoire sharing was quantified using the overlap coefficient calculated on TCRB nucleotide sequences. As a proxy for the pre-selection repertoire, out-of-frame TCRB sequences from naive cells were analyzed. The clones in this table, taken by TCRdb from immuneACCESS, are in-frame only. Not every clone is retained; where verified, under half of the shortfall comes from an unresolved V gene, and the cause of the rest is unknown. That table is the source of V, J and clone size, and D and trimming were worked out from the DNA. The sample table contains 630,000 or so clones; only one count was recorded for more than 13% of them. Just under 0.04% of the sample is taken by the ten largest.

Concerning this clone: Its antigen remains unidentified. No quality values exist for individual bases; no much larger clone is one base distant.

Study-wide findings and limitations: Type 1 diabetes patients showed a moderate but significant shortening of TCRB CDR3 length in all four CD4+ subsets. Patients with type 1 diabetes made fewer insertions and deleted more nucleotides at VDJ recombination sites, implying thymic rearrangement abnormalities. Because cDNA was sequenced instead of genomic DNA, highly expressing activated cells could be over-represented, though the groups showed no difference in activation or CD3 levels. Shorter templates might be favored by PCR, yet because patient and control samples were amplified and corrected together, any such skew would affect both groups equally. Because small numbers of individuals were included in the HLA sub-analyses, any influence of HLA type on TCRB rearrangement was left unresolved. Naive, central memory and regulatory TCRB repertoires appeared to be more alike among patients than among healthy donors.

Each donor gave one peripheral blood draw, around 100 mL on average, collected into heparinised tubes. A BD FACSAria II and a panel including CD45RO, CCR7, CD25, CD127, CD95 and CD27 were used to sort naive, central memory, regulatory and stem cell-like memory CD4+ T cells. Every sorted population had a purity above 95%. PBMCs were isolated right away by Lymphoprep density gradient centrifugation and were stained directly, without culture. Samples were stained and sorted in pairs, with one healthy donor and one patient per experiment, so that batch effects were minimized. V trim: 6 bases; J trim: 4 bases; unmatched bases: 4. CDR1 and CDR2, looked up from the germline V gene, are MDHEN and SYDVKM. Measured from the cysteine to the phenylalanine, the CDR3 is 13 residues long. The DNA shown is the 39-base CDR3, in frame from base 1.

The sequence derives from a man younger than 30 with type 1 diabetes. What was sequenced was naive CD4+ T cells from blood. The cell subset or site label of this sample denotes: true naive CD4+ T cells. Rearrangement joined TRBV28 to TRBJ2-5; 8 bases in the junction line up with TRBD1. The nucleotides read TGTGCCAGCAGCACAGGACAGGGAGAGACCCAGTACTTC. Its translation reads: CASSTGQGETQYF.